This T cell receptor (beta chain) was recovered during a study of cytomegalovirus exposure and HLA in healthy donors. Study results and limitations: Most TCR sequences showed up rarely, but some public TCRs showed up in many donors. There were several of the most significant clusters that appeared linked to common viral pathogens in a later analysis. The likely explanation for a cluster of highly shared sequence variants was sequencing artifact. The study put under 200 TCR beta chains on its list as cytomegalovirus-associated.

The CDR3 extends over 18 amino acids. This clone appeared a single time. Its antigen is not known. Researchers ran the PCR with 60 Vbeta and 13 Jbeta primers. Only in-frame clones appear in the TCRdb table, and some are missing; sequencing was by immunoSEQ multiplex PCR. In the table there are approximately 95,000 clones, 78% of which are singletons. The TCR comes from a woman between 35 and 50 years old in good health and CMV-seropositive. The chain combines TRBV21-1 with TRBJ2-5; the table calls TRBD2, which could not be checked here. TRBV21-1 is a listed pseudogene. Sequencing was performed on PBMCs. DNA for the CDR3: TGTGCCAGCAGCAACGGAGCGGGAGGGGAGGGGGGGCAAGAGACCCAGTACTTC. Amino acid sequence: CASSNGAGGEGGQETQYF.